These T cell receptor beta chains were read from a single sample in a study of cytomegalovirus exposure and HLA in healthy donors. Profiling relied on immunoSEQ multiplex PCR, and the TCRdb table lists in-frame clones only, not all of them. The table shows some 130,000 clones, with 82% occurring only once. Input material: PBMCs. The source is a man between 25 and 39 years old in good health and CMV-seropositive. CDR3s leave out the opening cysteine and the closing phenylalanine or tryptophan. Fields, in order: clone size, D gene, V gene, J gene, CDR3 length, CDR3 protein. A D gene is named only where the DNA matches it firmly. Clone size is not always given. Where it is, it says once, few, many or a class for expanded clones.

>once|TRBD1|TRBV5-1|TRBJ2-3|13
ASSGGQASTDTQY
>NA|NA|TRBV7-2|TRBJ2-5|11
ASSLRRAETQY
>few|NA|TRBV5-4|TRBJ1-1|11
ASSYQGNTEAF
>few|TRBD1|TRBV6-5|TRBJ2-7|13
ASSYSLTGSSEQY
>NA|NA|TRBV5-1|TRBJ2-5|13
ASSLFRGEGETQY
>NA|NA|TRBV5-6|TRBJ1-2|13
ASSLVGVGSYGYT
>NA|NA|TRBV5-4|TRBJ1-1|13
ASSLWTANGDEAF
>NA|NA|TRBV2|TRBJ1-2|11
ASSRGGKDGYT
>NA|NA|TRBV7-2|TRBJ1-2|11
ASSFEVGYGYT
>NA|NA|TRBV5-6|TRBJ2-5|13
ASSLESGVRETQY
>NA|NA|TRBV2|TRBJ2-7|14
ASSGSDRPPGYEQY
>NA|NA|TRBV7-2|TRBJ1-6|17
ASSLLPLQASSYNSPLH
>NA|NA|TRBV7-2|TRBJ1-6|12
ASSLAGLYSPLH
>NA|TRBD1|TRBV27|TRBJ1-4|12
ASSLGGDREKLF
>NA|NA|TRBV5-5|TRBJ2-1|13
ASSHSGLRTNEQF
>NA|TRBD1|TRBV5-6|TRBJ2-1|13
ASSSYRGRFNEQF
>NA|NA|TRBV19|TRBJ1-4|15
ASRENNMGQGGQKLF
>NA|TRBD1|TRBV7-2|TRBJ1-5|15
ASSGGWDRESNQPQH